This T cell receptor (beta chain) came from a study of T cells in localized non-small cell lung cancer. CDR3 size: 12 residues. V gave up 8 bases and J gave up 7 bases, with 12 bases separating them. Germline values: CDR1 MNHNY, CDR2 SVGAGI (reference sequence). Only in-frame clones appear in the TCRdb table, and some are missing; sequencing was by immunoSEQ multiplex PCR. The profile covers about 53,000 clones, with roughly 83% appearing a single time and about a sixth taken by the ten largest. This chain uses TRBV6-6 with TRBJ2-1, with no clear D. The receptor's source is a man aged 35 to 69 with stage III lung adenocarcinoma. The material sequenced was peripheral blood mononuclear cells, taken before any cancer treatment. CDR3 in amino acids: CASRVDDNEQFF. As DNA, the CDR3 is TGTGCCAGCCGGGTTGACGATAATGAGCAGTTCTTC.